The clone carrying this T cell receptor beta chain was found many times. Its antigen is unidentified. The sample comes from a study of CD8 T cells in ankylosing spondylitis. TCRdb reprocessed the 5' RACE reads via MiXCR and lists one record per CDR3 protein. The sample shows about 250,000 distinct CDR3 sequences, roughly a quarter of them seen only once. Germline CDR1 is DFQATT and CDR2 is SNEGSKA (reference sequence). The CDR3 has 14 amino acids. With 4 bases removed from V and 1 base from J, the gap between germline ends came to 11 bases. Overall study findings and caveats: What appeared characteristic of ankylosing spondylitis blood was a TCR beta motif of seven to nine highly homologous variants.

The sequence derives from a male donor with ankylosing spondylitis or in good health (not recorded which). The sample was blood, either unsorted or a sorted T cell fraction (not recorded which). The chain joins TRBV20-1 to TRBJ1-3; tentative D call: TRBD1 (5 bases). CDR3 bases: TGCAGTGCTACTATCGGGGGGTCTGGAAACACCATATATTTT. Its translation is CSATIGGSGNTIYF.